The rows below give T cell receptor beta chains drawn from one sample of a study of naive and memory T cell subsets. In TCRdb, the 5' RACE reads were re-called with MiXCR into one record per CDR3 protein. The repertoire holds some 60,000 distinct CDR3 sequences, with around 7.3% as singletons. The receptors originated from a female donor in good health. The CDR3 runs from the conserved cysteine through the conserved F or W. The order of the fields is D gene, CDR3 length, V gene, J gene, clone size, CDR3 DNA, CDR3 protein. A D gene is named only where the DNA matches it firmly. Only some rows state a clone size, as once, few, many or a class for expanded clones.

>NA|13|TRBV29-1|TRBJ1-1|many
TGCAGCGTTGAATGGGGGCTCAGGACTGAAGCTTTCTTT
CSVEWGLRTEAFF
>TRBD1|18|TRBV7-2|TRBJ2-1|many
TGTGCCAGCAGCTCAATGGGACAGCGGCGAACCTCCTACAATGAGCAGTTCTTC
CASSSMGQRRTSYNEQFF
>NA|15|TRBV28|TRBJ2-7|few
TGTGCCAGCAGCGGACCCGGGACAAGTACCTACGAGCAGTACTTC
CASSGPGTSTYEQYF
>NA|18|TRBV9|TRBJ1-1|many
TGTGCCAGCAGCGCGACCCTCAACCCCTCGGCAGGGAGCACTGAAGCTTTCTTT
CASSATLNPSAGSTEAFF
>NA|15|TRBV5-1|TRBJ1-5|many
TGCGCCAGCAGCTTGCAGGGCCAGCTAAATCAGCCCCAGCATTTT
CASSLQGQLNQPQHF
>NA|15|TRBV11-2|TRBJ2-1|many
TGTGCCAGCAGCTTGGGAATAGGGAAGGTAAATGAGCAGTTCTTC
CASSLGIGKVNEQFF
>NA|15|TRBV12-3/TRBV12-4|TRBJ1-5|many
TGTGCCAGCAGTTTTAGAGTCCAAGGCAATCAGCCCCAGCATTTT
CASSFRVQGNQPQHF
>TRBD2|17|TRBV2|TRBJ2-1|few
TGTGCCAGCAGTGGTACGGGACTAGCGGGGGGGGACAGTGAGCAGTTCTTC
CASSGTGLAGGDSEQFF
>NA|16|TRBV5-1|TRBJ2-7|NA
TGCGCCAGCAGCTTGGGCCCCGGGGATTTAACCTACGAGCAGTACTTC
CASSLGPGDLTYEQYF
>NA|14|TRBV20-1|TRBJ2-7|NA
TGCAGTGCTAGGCACAGGGAGAGCTCCTACGAGCAGTACTTC
CSARHRESSYEQYF
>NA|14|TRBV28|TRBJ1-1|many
TGTGCCAGCAGAGCGATTCCAAGAGGCGCTGAAGCTTTCTTT
CASRAIPRGAEAFF
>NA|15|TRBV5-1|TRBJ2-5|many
TGCGCCAGCACTATCGGGAACGGGGTCGGGGAGACCCAGTACTTC
CASTIGNGVGETQYF
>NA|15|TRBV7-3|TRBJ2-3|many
TGTGCCAGCAGCTTAACAGTCACCAGCACAGATACGCAGTATTTT
CASSLTVTSTDTQYF
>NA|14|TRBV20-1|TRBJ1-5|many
TGCAGTGCTAGATGGGGGAAGGGCAATCAGCCCCAGCATTTT
CSARWGKGNQPQHF
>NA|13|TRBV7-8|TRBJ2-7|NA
TGTGCCAGCAGCACTCGAAGGGACCTCCCCGAGTACTTC
CASSTRRDLPEYF
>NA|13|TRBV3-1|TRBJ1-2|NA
TGTGCCAGCAGCCAAAAAGAGGGGGTCGGCGACACCTTC
CASSQKEGVGDTF
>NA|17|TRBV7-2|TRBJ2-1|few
TGTGCCAGCAGCTCGATGATTACTAGTTCTCCGGGCAATGAGCAGTTCTTC
CASSSMITSSPGNEQFF
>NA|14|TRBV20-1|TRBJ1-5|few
TGCAGTGCTAGAGAGTTCACAGGGAATCAGCCCCAGCATTTT
CSAREFTGNQPQHF
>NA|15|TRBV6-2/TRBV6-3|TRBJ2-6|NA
TGTGCCAGCATGGGGGGGGGCCCTGGGGCCAACGTCCTGACTTTC
CASMGGGPGANVLTF
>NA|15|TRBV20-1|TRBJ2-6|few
TGCAGTGCTAGAGATCTTATCTCTGGGGCCAACGTCCTGACTTTC
CSARDLISGANVLTF
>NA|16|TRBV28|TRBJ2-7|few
TGTGCCAGCAGTCCTGGGGGACTCAATAACCCCTACGAGCAGTACTTC
CASSPGGLNNPYEQYF
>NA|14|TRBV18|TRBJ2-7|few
TGTGCCAGCTCCCACAGTTACCGGACAGCCGAGCAGTACTTC
CASSHSYRTAEQYF
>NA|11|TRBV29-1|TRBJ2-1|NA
TGCAGCGTGAGGGGGGGTGGAGAGCAGTTCTTC
CSVRGGGEQFF
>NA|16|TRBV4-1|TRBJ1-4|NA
TGCGCCAGCAGCCGAGGGGTAGGTGGAACTAATGAAAAACTGTTTTTT
CASSRGVGGTNEKLFF
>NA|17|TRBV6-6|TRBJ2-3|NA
TGTGCCAGCAGTTACTCTAGGGGGTCGACTAGCACAGATACGCAGTATTTT
CASSYSRGSTSTDTQYF
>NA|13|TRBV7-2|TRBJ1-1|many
TGTGCCAGCAGCCCCAACTCCGACAGGAAAGCTTTCTTT
CASSPNSDRKAFF
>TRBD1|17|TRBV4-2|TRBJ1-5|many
TGTGCCAGCAGCCGGGGCCGGGACAGCTATAGCAATCAGCCCCAGCATTTT
CASSRGRDSYSNQPQHF
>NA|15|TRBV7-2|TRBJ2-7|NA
TGTGCCAGCAGCACCGGTGGTAGGTCCAGGGACGAGCAGTACTTC
CASSTGGRSRDEQYF
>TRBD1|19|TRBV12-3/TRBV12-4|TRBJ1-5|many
TGTGCCAGCAGTTTAGGGACAGGGGGTTCCCTTTATAGCAATCAGCCCCAGCATTTT
CASSLGTGGSLYSNQPQHF
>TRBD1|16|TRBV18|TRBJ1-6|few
TGTGCCAGCTCACCCCTCCCGGGACAGCAAAATTCACCCCTCCACTTT
CASSPLPGQQNSPLHF
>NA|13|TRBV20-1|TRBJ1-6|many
TGCAGCGTCCGGGCACAGGCTAATTCACCCCTCCACTTT
CSVRAQANSPLHF
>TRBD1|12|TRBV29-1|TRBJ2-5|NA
TGCAGCGTTGGAGCAGGGGGAGAGACCCAGTACTTC
CSVGAGGETQYF
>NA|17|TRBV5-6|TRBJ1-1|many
TGTGCCAGCAATAGACATTTTGGACAGATCATGAACACTGAAGCTTTCTTT
CASNRHFGQIMNTEAFF
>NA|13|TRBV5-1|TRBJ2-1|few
TGCGCCAGCCGGAACCTGGGTGGCAATGAGCAGTTCTTC
CASRNLGGNEQFF
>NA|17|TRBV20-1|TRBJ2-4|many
TGCAGTGCTGTCCCCCTACGCTCAATGCTAGCCAAAAACATTCAGTACTTC
CSAVPLRSMLAKNIQYF
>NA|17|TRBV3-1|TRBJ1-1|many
TGTGCCAGCAGCCCCCAGTTGGGCAGGGGCGTTAACACTGAAGCTTTCTTT
CASSPQLGRGVNTEAFF
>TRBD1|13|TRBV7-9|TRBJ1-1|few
TGTGCCAGCAGCTTTCAGGGGGCCACTGAAGCTTTCTTT
CASSFQGATEAFF
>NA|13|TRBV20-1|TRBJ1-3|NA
TGCAGTGCTAGGATCACAGGAGTAAACACCATATATTTT
CSARITGVNTIYF
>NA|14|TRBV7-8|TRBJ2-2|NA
TGTGCCAGCAGCAAAGGGGCAGCAACCGGGGAGCTGTTTTTT
CASSKGAATGELFF
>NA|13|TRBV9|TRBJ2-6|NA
TGTGCCAGCAGCGTCTCTGGGGCCAACGTCCTGACTTTC
CASSVSGANVLTF
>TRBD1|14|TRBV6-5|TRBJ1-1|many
TGTGCCAGCAGGCGACAGGGCCTGAACACTGAAGCTTTCTTT
CASRRQGLNTEAFF
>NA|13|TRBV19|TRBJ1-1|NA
TGTGCCAGTAGTATACGACGGAACACTGAAGCTTTCTTT
CASSIRRNTEAFF
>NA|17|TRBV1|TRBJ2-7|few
TGCACCAGCAGCCACCGGGGGACGACAGAGAGCTCCTACGAGCAGTACTTC
CTSSHRGTTESSYEQYF
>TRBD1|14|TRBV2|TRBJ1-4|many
TGTGCCAGCAATGACAGGGGAGGTAGAGAAAAACTGTTTTTT
CASNDRGGREKLFF
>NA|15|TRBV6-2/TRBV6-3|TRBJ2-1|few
TGTGCCAGCAGTTATCTCCGGGCTCCTTACAATGAGCAGTTCTTC
CASSYLRAPYNEQFF
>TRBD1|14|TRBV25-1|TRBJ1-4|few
TGTGCCAGCAGTGGTATGTCAGGGGGAGAAAAACTGTTTTTT
CASSGMSGGEKLFF
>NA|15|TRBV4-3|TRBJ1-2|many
TGCGCCAGCAGCCAAGATGGATGGGGAGACTATGGCTACACCTTC
CASSQDGWGDYGYTF
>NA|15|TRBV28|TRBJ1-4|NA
TGTGCCAGCAGTCCTCCGGCAGGTTCTAATGAAAAACTGTTTTTT
CASSPPAGSNEKLFF
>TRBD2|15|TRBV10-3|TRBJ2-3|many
TGTGCCATCAGTGACTCGGGGGGGGCCGTAGATACGCAGTATTTT
CAISDSGGAVDTQYF
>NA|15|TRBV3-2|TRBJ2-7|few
TGTGCCAGCAGCCGACAAAGACAGGGGCCCTACGAGCAGTACTTC
CASSRQRQGPYEQYF
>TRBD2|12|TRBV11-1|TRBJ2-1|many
TGTGCCAGCAGATCGGGGGAAAGCGGGGGGGCGTTC
CASRSGESGGAF
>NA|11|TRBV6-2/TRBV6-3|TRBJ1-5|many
TGTGCCAGCGGCTTTAATCAGCCCCAGCATTTT
CASGFNQPQHF
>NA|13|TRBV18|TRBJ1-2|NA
TGTGCCAGCTCACCGGGAGGGCACTATGGCTACACCTTC
CASSPGGHYGYTF
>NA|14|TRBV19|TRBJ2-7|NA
TGTGCCAGTAGCGCCGGGACAAGGGGCTACGAGCAGTACTTC
CASSAGTRGYEQYF